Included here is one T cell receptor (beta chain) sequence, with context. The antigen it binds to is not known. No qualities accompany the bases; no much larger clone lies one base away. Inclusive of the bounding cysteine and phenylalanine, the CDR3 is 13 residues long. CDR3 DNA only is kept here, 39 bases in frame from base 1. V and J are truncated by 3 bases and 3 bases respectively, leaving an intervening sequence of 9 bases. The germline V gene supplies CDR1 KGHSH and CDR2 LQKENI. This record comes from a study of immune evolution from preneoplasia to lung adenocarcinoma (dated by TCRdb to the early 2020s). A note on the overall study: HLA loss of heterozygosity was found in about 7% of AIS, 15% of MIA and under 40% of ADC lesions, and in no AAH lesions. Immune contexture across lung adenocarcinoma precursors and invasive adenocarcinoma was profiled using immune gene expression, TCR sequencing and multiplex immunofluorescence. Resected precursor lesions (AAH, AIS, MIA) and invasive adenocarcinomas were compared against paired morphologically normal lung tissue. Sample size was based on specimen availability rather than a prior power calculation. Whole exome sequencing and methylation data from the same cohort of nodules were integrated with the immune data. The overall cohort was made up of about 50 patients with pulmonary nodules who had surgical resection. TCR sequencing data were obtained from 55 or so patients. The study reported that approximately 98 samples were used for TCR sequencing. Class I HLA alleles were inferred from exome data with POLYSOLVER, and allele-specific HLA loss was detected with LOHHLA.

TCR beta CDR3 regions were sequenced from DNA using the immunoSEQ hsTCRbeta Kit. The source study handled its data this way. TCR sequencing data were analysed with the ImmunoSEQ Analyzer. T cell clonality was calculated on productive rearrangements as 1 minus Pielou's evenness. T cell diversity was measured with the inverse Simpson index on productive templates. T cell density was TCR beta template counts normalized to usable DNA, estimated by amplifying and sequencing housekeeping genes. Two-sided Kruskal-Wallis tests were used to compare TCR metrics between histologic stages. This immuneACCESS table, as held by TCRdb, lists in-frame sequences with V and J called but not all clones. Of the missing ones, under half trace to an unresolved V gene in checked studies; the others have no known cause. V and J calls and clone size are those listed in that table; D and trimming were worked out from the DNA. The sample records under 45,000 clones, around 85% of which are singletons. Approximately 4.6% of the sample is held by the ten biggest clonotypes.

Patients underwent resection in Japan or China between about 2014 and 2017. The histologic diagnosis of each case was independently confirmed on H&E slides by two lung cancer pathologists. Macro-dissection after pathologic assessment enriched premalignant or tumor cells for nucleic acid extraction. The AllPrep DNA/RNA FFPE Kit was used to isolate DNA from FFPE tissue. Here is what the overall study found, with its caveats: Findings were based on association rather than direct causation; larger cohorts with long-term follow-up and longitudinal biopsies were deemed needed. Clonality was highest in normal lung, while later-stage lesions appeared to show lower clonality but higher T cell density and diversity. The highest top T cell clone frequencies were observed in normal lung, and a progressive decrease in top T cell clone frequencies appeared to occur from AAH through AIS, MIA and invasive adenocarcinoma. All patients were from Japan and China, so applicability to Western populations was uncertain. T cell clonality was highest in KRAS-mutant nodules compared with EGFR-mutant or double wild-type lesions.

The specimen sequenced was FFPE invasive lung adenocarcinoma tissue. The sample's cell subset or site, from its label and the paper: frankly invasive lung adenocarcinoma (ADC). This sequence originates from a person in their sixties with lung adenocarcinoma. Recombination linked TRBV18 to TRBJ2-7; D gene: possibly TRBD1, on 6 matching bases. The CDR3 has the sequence CASSPARGYEQYF. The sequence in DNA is TGTGCCAGCTCACCCGCCAGGGGCTACGAGCAGTACTTC.